The rows below give T cell receptor beta chains drawn from one sample of a study of blood T cell repertoires in COVID-19. Libraries were prepared by immunoSEQ multiplex PCR; TCRdb keeps only in-frame clonotypes and omits some of them. The sample lists around 190,000 clones, roughly 79% occurring once. Input material: peripheral blood. The source is a woman aged 40 to 49 with COVID-19, enrolled during active disease. Each CDR3 is given with its conserved first and last residue. Fields, in order: CDR3 protein, CDR3 DNA, J gene, clone size, V gene, D gene. A D gene is named only where the DNA matches it firmly. Some rows mark clone size as missing; the rest say once, few, many or name a class of expanded clone.

CDR3: CASSLGLASTEAFF; DNA: TGTGCCAGCAGCTTGGGTCTAGCGAGCACTGAAGCTTTCTTT; J: TRBJ1-1; size: many; V: TRBV5-6; D: .
CDR3: CASRLTRGGDEKLFF; DNA: TGTGCCAGCAGGTTAACAAGGGGAGGGGATGAAAAACTGTTTTTT; J: TRBJ1-4; size: .; V: TRBV27; D: .
CDR3: CASIPFGENNTEAFF; DNA: TGTGCCAGTATACCCTTCGGGGAGAACAACACTGAAGCTTTCTTT; J: TRBJ1-1; size: .; V: TRBV19; D: .
CDR3: CASSKTGLLQPQHF; DNA: TGTGCCAGCAGCAAGACAGGGCTACTACAGCCCCAGCATTTT; J: TRBJ1-5; size: few; V: TRBV28; D: TRBD1
CDR3: CSAEGLYGYTF; DNA: TGCAGTGCTGAGGGTCTCTATGGCTACACCTTC; J: TRBJ1-2; size: .; V: TRBV20-1; D: .
CDR3: CASGLGAPNVPGYTF; DNA: TGTGCTAGTGGTTTGGGAGCTCCCAACGTTCCTGGCTACACCTTC; J: TRBJ1-2; size: .; V: TRBV12-5; D: .
CDR3: CASSYQEGTEQYF; DNA: TGTGCCAGCAGTTATCAAGAGGGTACCGAGCAGTACTTC; J: TRBJ2-7; size: .; V: TRBV12-3/TRBV12-4; D: .
CDR3: CASSLRGNYGYTF; DNA: TGTGCCAGCAGTCTTCGGGGGAACTATGGCTACACCTTC; J: TRBJ1-2; size: .; V: TRBV27; D: .
CDR3: CASSASGRRNEQFF; DNA: TGTGCCAGCAGCGCTAGCGGGAGAAGGAATGAGCAGTTCTTC; J: TRBJ2-1; size: .; V: TRBV7-3; D: TRBD2
CDR3: CAISGTGGTETEAFF; DNA: TGTGCCATCAGTGGAACAGGGGGGACGGAGACTGAAGCTTTCTTT; J: TRBJ1-1; size: .; V: TRBV10-3; D: TRBD1
CDR3: CASSQQPAPSEQYF; DNA: TGTGCCAGCAGCCAACAACCCGCGCCTAGCGAGCAGTACTTC; J: TRBJ2-7; size: .; V: TRBV3-1/TRBV3-2; D: .
CDR3: CASSLGDREGTDTQYF; DNA: TGCGCCAGCAGCTTGGGGGACAGGGAGGGGACAGATACGCAGTATTTT; J: TRBJ2-3; size: once; V: TRBV5-1; D: TRBD1
CDR3: CASSLSLMGQKNYGYTF; DNA: TGTGCCAGCAGTTTAAGTTTAATGGGACAAAAAAACTATGGCTACACCTTC; J: TRBJ1-2; size: once; V: TRBV28; D: .
CDR3: CASSLSGGAGAFF; DNA: TGTGCCAGCAGCCTCTCAGGGGGCGCCGGAGCTTTCTTT; J: TRBJ1-1; size: many; V: TRBV16; D: TRBD1
CDR3: CASSFQSGGNTEAFF; DNA: TGTGCCAGCAGCTTTCAGTCAGGGGGGAACACTGAAGCTTTCTTT; J: TRBJ1-1; size: .; V: TRBV5-6; D: TRBD1